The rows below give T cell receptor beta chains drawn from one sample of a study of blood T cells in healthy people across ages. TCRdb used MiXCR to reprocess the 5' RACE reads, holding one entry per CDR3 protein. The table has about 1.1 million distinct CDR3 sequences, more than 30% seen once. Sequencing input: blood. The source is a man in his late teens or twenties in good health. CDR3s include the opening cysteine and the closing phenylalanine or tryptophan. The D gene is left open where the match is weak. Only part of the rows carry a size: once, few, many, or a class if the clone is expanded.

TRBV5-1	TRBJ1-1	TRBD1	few	CASSLESTGGWAEAFF	TGCGCCAGCAGCTTGGAGTCGACAGGGGGCTGGGCTGAAGCTTTCTTT
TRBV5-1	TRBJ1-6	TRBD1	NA	CASSLATGDSSPLHF	TGCGCCAGCAGCTTGGCAACAGGGGATTCCTCACCCCTCCACTTT
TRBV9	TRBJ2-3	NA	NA	CASSDWGDTDTQYF	TGTGCCAGCAGCGATTGGGGGGACACAGATACGCAGTATTTT
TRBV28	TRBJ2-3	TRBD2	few	CAGNSGGTDTQYF	TGTGCCGGTAACTCGGGGGGTACAGATACGCAGTATTTT
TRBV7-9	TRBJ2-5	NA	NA	CASSWTNEQYF	TGTGCCAGCAGCTGGACCAATGAGCAGTACTTC
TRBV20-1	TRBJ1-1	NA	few	CSASGIDGMNTEAFF	TGCAGTGCTAGCGGGATCGACGGGATGAACACTGAAGCTTTCTTT
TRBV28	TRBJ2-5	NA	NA	CASSPPVQETQYF	TGTGCCAGCAGTCCCCCGGTTCAAGAGACCCAGTACTTC
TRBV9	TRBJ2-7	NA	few	CASSVVSSYNEQYF	TGTGCCAGCAGCGTAGTCAGCTCCTACAATGAGCAGTACTTC
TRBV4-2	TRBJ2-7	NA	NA	CASSPGLHYEQYF	TGTGCCAGCAGTCCGGGACTCCACTACGAGCAGTACTTC
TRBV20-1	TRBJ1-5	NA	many	CSASGVGTQHF	TGCAGTGCTAGTGGTGTAGGGACCCAGCATTTT
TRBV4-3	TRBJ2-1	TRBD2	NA	CASSQDGVAGLHEQFF	TGCGCCAGCAGCCAAGATGGGGTAGCGGGGTTGCATGAGCAGTTCTTC
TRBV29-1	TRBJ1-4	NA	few	CSVVGGEKLFF	TGCAGCGTTGTAGGGGGTGAAAAACTGTTTTTT
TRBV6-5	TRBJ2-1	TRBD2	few	CASSYGASGGNNEQFF	TGTGCCAGCAGTTACGGGGCTAGCGGGGGGAACAATGAGCAGTTCTTC
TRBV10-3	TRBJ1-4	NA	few	CAVRGFGEKLFF	TGTGCCGTCCGGGGTTTCGGGGAAAAACTGTTTTTT
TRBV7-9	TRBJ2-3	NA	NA	CASSLGGVSDTQYF	TGTGCCAGCAGCTTAGGTGGCGTCTCAGATACGCAGTATTTT
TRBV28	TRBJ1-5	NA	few	CASSLAGTPDQPQHF	TGTGCCAGCAGTTTAGCCGGGACCCCGGATCAGCCCCAGCATTTT
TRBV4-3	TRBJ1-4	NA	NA	CASSQDVAGSGEKLFF	TGCGCCAGCAGCCAAGACGTGGCAGGGAGTGGTGAAAAACTGTTTTTT
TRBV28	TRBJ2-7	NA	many	CASSLDGSYEQYF	TGTGCCAGCAGCTTGGACGGGTCCTACGAGCAGTACTTC
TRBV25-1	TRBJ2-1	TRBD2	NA	CASSESGGVEQFF	TGTGCCAGCAGTGAAAGCGGGGGGGTTGAGCAGTTCTTC
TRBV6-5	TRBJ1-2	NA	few	CASSRTDHYGYTF	TGTGCCAGCAGCCGGACGGACCACTATGGCTACACCTTC
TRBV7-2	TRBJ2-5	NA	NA	CASSLVRGKQETQYF	TGTGCCAGCAGCTTAGTAAGGGGAAAACAAGAGACCCAGTACTTC
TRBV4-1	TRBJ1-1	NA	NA	CASRTTVRRPPSEAFF	TGCGCCAGCCGCACCACTGTCCGGAGGCCCCCCTCTGAAGCTTTCTTT
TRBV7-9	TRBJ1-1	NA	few	CASSLVISNTEAFF	TGTGCCAGCAGCCTGGTCATTTCGAACACTGAAGCTTTCTTT
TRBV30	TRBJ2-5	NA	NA	CAWRDGSYYGQYF	TGTGCCTGGAGGGACGGGTCTTACTACGGGCAGTACTTC
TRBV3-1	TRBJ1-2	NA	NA	CASSQDPDGYTF	TGTGCCAGCAGCCAAGATCCCGACGGCTACACCTTC
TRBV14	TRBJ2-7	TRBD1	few	CASSEDRGLDEQYF	TGTGCCAGCAGCGAGGACAGGGGGCTAGACGAGCAGTACTTC
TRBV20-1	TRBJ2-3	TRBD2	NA	CSARVPSGGPSTDTQYF	TGCAGTGCTAGAGTCCCCAGCGGGGGCCCTAGCACAGATACGCAGTATTTT
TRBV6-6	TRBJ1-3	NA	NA	CASSTGISGNTIYF	TGTGCCAGCAGCACAGGAATCTCTGGAAACACCATATATTTT
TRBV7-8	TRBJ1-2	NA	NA	CASSSKENYGYTF	TGTGCCAGCAGCTCGAAAGAGAACTATGGCTACACCTTC
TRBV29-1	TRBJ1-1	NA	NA	CSVEPRSGKLTEAFF	TGCAGCGTTGAACCTAGAAGTGGGAAGTTGACTGAAGCTTTCTTT
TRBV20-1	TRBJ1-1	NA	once	CSAPLGAGGEVNTEAFF	TGCAGTGCGCCCTTGGGGGCGGGGGGCGAGGTGAACACTGAAGCTTTCTTT
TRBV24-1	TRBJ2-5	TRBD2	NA	CATSDLGLAETQYF	TGTGCCACCAGTGACCTGGGACTAGCGGAGACCCAGTACTTC
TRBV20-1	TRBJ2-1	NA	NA	CSPGGPSYNEQFF	TGCAGTCCCGGGGGGCCGTCCTACAATGAGCAGTTCTTC
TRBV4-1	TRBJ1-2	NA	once	CASGQRGEGYTF	TGCGCCAGCGGCCAGAGGGGGGAAGGCTACACCTTC
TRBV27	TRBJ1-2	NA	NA	CASSVAGDRFYTF	TGTGCCAGCAGTGTTGCCGGAGATCGGTTCTACACCTTC
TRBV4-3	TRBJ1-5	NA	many	CASSQYRGNQPQHF	TGCGCCAGCAGCCAGTACAGGGGCAATCAGCCCCAGCATTTT
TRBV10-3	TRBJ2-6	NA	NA	CAISPGTSGANVLTF	TGTGCCATCAGTCCCGGGACCTCTGGGGCCAACGTCCTGACTTTC
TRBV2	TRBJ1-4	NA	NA	CASTTNEKLFF	TGTGCCAGCACTACAAATGAAAAACTGTTTTTT
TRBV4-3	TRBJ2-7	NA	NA	CASSQDSAGGYEQYF	TGCGCCAGCAGCCAAGATTCTGCAGGAGGATACGAGCAGTACTTC
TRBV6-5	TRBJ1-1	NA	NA	CASSSPGGGHTEAFF	TGTGCCAGCAGTTCCCCGGGTGGTGGTCACACTGAAGCTTTCTTT
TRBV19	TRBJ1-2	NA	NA	CATPEGRYGYTF	TGTGCCACCCCTGAAGGGAGATATGGCTACACCTTC
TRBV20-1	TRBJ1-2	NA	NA	CRAKTGPLFNYGYTF	TGCAGAGCTAAGACGGGTCCCTTGTTTAACTATGGCTACACCTTC
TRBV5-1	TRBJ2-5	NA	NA	CASSLGQEKTQYF	TGCGCCAGCAGCTTGGGACAGGAAAAGACCCAGTACTTC
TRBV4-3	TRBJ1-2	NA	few	CASSQVLTPVGGYTF	TGCGCCAGCAGCCAAGTCCTTACGCCGGTGGGAGGCTACACCTTC
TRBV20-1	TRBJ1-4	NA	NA	CSARDSVSHNEKLFF	TGCAGTGCTAGAGATTCCGTTTCCCATAATGAAAAACTGTTTTTT
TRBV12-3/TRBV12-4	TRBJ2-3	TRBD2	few	CASSSPLTSAYRTDTQYF	TGTGCCAGCAGTTCCCCATTGACTAGCGCCTACCGCACAGATACGCAGTATTTT
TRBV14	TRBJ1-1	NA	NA	CASSHSQSRAAIMNAEAFF	TGTGCCAGCAGCCATTCCCAAAGCCGGGCAGCGATTATGAACGCTGAAGCTTTCTTT
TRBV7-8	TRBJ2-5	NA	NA	CASSRDRWGDTIETQYF	TGTGCCAGCAGCAGAGACAGGTGGGGGGACACAATTGAGACCCAGTACTTC
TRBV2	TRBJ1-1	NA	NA	CASALEGRGSTEAFF	TGTGCCAGCGCACTGGAAGGTCGGGGTAGCACTGAAGCTTTCTTT